This section outlines one TCR beta chain sequence together with its context. Its antigen is as yet unknown. These data are taken from a study of cytomegalovirus exposure and HLA in healthy donors. Study outcomes and limitations: The dataset shows that most TCR sequences were rare, while some public TCRs occurred in many donors. TCR beta sequences numbering 15,000 to 20,000 were associated with HLA alleles at 0.05 false discovery rate in a later analysis.

The donors gave bone marrow, and they were healthy. CDR3 size: 13 residues. Germline V lookup: CDR1 MDHEN, CDR2 SYDVKM. V lost 9 bases, J lost 4 bases, and 2 bases stayed unmatched. Researchers ran the PCR with 60 Vbeta and 13 Jbeta primers. Produced via immunoSEQ multiplex PCR; TCRdb's table is partial and in-frame only. Of roughly 81,000 clones listed, roughly 80% are singletons. The TCR comes from a boy aged 5-17 years in good health and CMV-seronegative. The sequencing input was PBMCs. The chain links TRBV28 to TRBJ2-3; 12 bases align to TRBD2. The CDR3 coding sequence is TGTGCCAGTAGACTAGCGGGAGCAGATACGCAGTATTTT. As protein: CASRLAGADTQYF.